The entry below describes one TCR beta chain. The sample belongs to a study of CD8 T cells in Susac syndrome. V lost 5 bases, J lost 2 bases, and 7 bases stayed unmatched. This CDR3 spans 15 amino acids. RNA was extracted with the RNeasy kit, and a quantity of about 0.45 to 1 ug was reverse transcribed using random hexamers. An immunoSEQ multiplex PCR generated amplified TCR beta CDR3 products spanning 54 Vbeta and 13 Jbeta. Each CDR3 protein is one row after TCRdb ran MiXCR on the immunoSEQ multiplex PCR reads. The sample holds around 200,000 distinct CDR3 sequences; 95% are singletons and the top ten take approximately 0.1%.

The genes are TRBV12-3 or TRBV12-4 and TRBJ2-3, with 7 bases that match TRBD2. The sequence derives from a human donor in good health. The material sequenced was CD4+ T cells from PBMCs. Here the CDR3 DNA reads TGTGCCAGCAGTCCCGCGGGAGCCACCACAGATACGCAGTATTTT. It encodes CASSPAGATTDTQYF.